Following are 20 T cell receptor beta chains from one sample sequenced in a study of T cells after yellow fever vaccination. TCRdb redid the calling of the 5' RACE reads with MiXCR, one entry per CDR3 protein. This table holds about 300,000 distinct CDR3 sequences, about 10% found once. Sequencing used CD4+ T cells sorted from PBMCs, obtained 5 days after the yellow fever booster vaccination. The receptors were gathered from a man aged 18-30 years who received the YFV17D yellow fever vaccine.

Of note for this clonotype: The junction departs from the called germline gene at one end, perhaps through a read error. The CDR3 region is CASSLNRGEVFF. CDR3 DNA sequence: TGTGCCAGCAGTTTGAACAGGGGGGAAGTTTTCTTT. This chain connects TRBV6-6 to TRBJ1-1; 8 nucleotides agree with TRBD1. In germline, CDR1 is MNHNY, CDR2 SVGAGI (reference sequence). The CDR3 has 12 amino acids.

V is TRBV4-3 and J is TRBJ2-6; D not resolved. The CDR3 is 16 amino acids. Germline loops: CDR1 LGHNA, CDR2 YSLEER. Trimming pared 1 base from V and 3 bases from J, leaving 10 bases between. As DNA, the CDR3 is TGCGCCAGCAGCCAAGGGGTAAACGGTGGGGCCAACGTCCTGACTTTC. It translates to CASSQGVNGGANVLTF.

In the case of this clonotype: Relative to the germline gene, one junction end is altered; a read error may explain this. This chain links TRBV20-1 with TRBJ1-5, with D unclear. Per germline, CDR1 DFQATT and CDR2 SNEGSKA (reference sequence). The CDR3 consists of 13 residues. The chain's CDR3 is CSATGFRNQPQHF. CDR3 nucleotides: TGCAGCGCTACGGGTTTTCGGAATCAGCCCCAGCATTTT.

The chain is built from TRBV5-1 and TRBJ2-7; possible D gene TRBD1, 6 bases. Trimming left V 2 bases short and J 2 bases short, with 8 bases between. This CDR3 has 13 amino acids. The V gene's germline CDR1 is SGHRS and CDR2 YFSETQ. The CDR3 DNA follows: TGCGCCAGCAGCTTCCGGGACACCTACGAGCAGTACTTC. Translated, it gives CASSFRDTYEQYF.

This clonotype came up many times. V usage is TRBV7-9 and J usage is TRBJ2-1; the D is unclear. Germline loops: CDR1 SEHNR, CDR2 FQNEAQ (reference sequence). The CDR3 sequence is 13 residues long. The V gene lost 5 bases and the J gene lost 7 bases, with 12 bases spanning the gap. The CDR3: CASSLGVGNEQFF. The CDR3 nucleotides are TGTGCCAGCAGCCTGGGCGTCGGTAATGAGCAGTTCTTC.

This clonotype was detected ten times or more. The genes are TRBV5-1 and TRBJ2-5; weak D call: TRBD1 (6 bases). With 0 bases removed from V and 1 base from J, the gap between germline ends came to 7 bases. The CDR3 totals 14 residues. The V gene's germline CDR1 is SGHRS and CDR2 YFSETQ. The CDR3 here is CASSLGTAQETQYF. The CDR3, as DNA: TGCGCCAGCAGCTTGGGGACAGCCCAAGAGACCCAGTACTTC.

This clonotype was observed a handful of times. The genes are TRBV7-2 and TRBJ2-6; 8 positions match TRBD2. Per the germline V gene, CDR1 is SGHTA and CDR2 is FQGNSA. The CDR3 is 17 amino acids. V lost 6 bases, J lost 0 bases, and 7 bases stayed unmatched. The CDR3 loop is CASSPGGAYSGANVLTF. CDR3 in DNA: TGTGCCAGCAGTCCGGGGGGGGCCTACTCTGGGGCCAACGTCCTGACTTTC.

This sequence joins TRBV20-1 and TRBJ2-3; D gene uncertain. Trimming pared 8 bases from V and 1 base from J, leaving 13 bases between. The CDR3 consists of 13 residues. Germline-derived CDR1 and CDR2 are DFQATT and SNEGSKA (reference sequence). This CDR3 is CSTPSQGTDTQYF. The DNA for the CDR3 is TGCAGTACTCCGTCGCAGGGCACAGATACGCAGTATTTT.

The table lists this clonotype with many counts. J is TRBJ2-5 and V is TRBV6-2 or TRBV6-3, with D possibly TRBD1 on 6 matching bases. With 7 bases removed from V and 6 bases from J, the gap between germline ends came to 24 bases. Germline CDR1 reads MNHEY; CDR2 reads SVGEGT. The CDR3 sequence is 16 residues long. The CDR3 protein is CASTPVPDRHSKTQYF. Written as DNA, the CDR3 is TGTGCCAGCACTCCTGTCCCCGACAGGCATAGTAAGACCCAGTACTTC.

The J gene is TRBJ1-1, the V gene TRBV29-1; D is unresolved. Germline CDR1 reads SQVTM; CDR2 reads ANQGSEA. The CDR3 runs to 12 residues. Trimming removed 4 bases from V and 8 bases from J, with 14 bases in between. The CDR3 region has the DNA TGCAGCGTTGCCCAACCAATAACCGAAGCTTTCTTT. Translation gives CSVAQPITEAFF.

The CDR3: CASSLGPGMNEQYF. CDR3 DNA: TGTGCCAGCAGCTTAGGCCCCGGAATGAACGAGCAGTACTTC. This chain uses TRBV7-2 with TRBJ2-7, with D unresolved. The V gene lost 1 base and the J gene lost 5 bases, with 12 bases spanning the gap. This CDR3 spans 14 amino acids. CDR1 and CDR2 (germline): SGHTA, FQGNSA.

This clonotype was seen only a few times. The genes are TRBV2 and TRBJ1-1, with no clear D. Looked up from germline, CDR1 is SNHLY and CDR2 is FYNNEI. The CDR3 is made up of 14 amino acids. With 4 bases removed from V and 6 bases from J, the gap between germline ends came to 15 bases. The CDR3, as DNA: TGTGCCAGCAGTGGACGGGCGCGAGTGGCTGAAGCTTTCTTT. Translated: CASSGRARVAEAFF. Full variable domain (outside the CDR3, taken from reference TRBV2 and TRBJ1-1): EPEVTQTPSHQVTQMGQEVILRCVPISNHLYFYWYRQILGQKVEFLVSFYNNEISEKSEIFDDQFSVERPDGSNFTLKIRSTKLEDSAMYFCASSGRARVAEAFFGQGTRLTVV.

This chain connects TRBV9 to TRBJ2-5; 11 positions agree with TRBD2. The V segment lost 0 bases and the J segment 3 bases; nucleotides outside the gene matches: 4. The CDR3 covers 16 residues. Germline CDR1 and CDR2: SGDLS and YYNGEE. This chain's CDR3 is CASSVGVAGGKETQYF. In DNA, the CDR3 is TGTGCCAGCAGCGTAGGGGTAGCGGGGGGGAAAGAGACCCAGTACTTC.

This chain connects TRBV7-8 to TRBJ2-1, with D possibly being TRBD2 (6 bases). The germline V and J ends were trimmed by 5 bases and 9 bases, with 8 bases remaining between them. The germline CDR1 and CDR2 sequences are SGHVS and FQNEAQ. The CDR3 sequence is 11 residues long. As DNA, the CDR3 is TGTGCCAGCAGCCCGGAGGGTGAGCAGTTCTTC. Its protein product is CASSPEGEQFF.

V and J are TRBV5-1 and TRBJ1-4; 7 bases are shared with TRBD1. Germline CDR1 reads SGHRS; CDR2 reads YFSETQ. CDR3 length equals 14 residues. V was pared by 4 bases and J by 8 bases, with 8 bases of the junction left unmatched. CDR3 protein: CASSQTGFEEKLFF. The CDR3 DNA reads TGCGCCAGCAGCCAGACAGGGTTCGAGGAAAAACTGTTTTTT.

The sample holds a few counts of this clonotype. This rearrangement joins TRBV5-1 to TRBJ2-5; a weak D match, TRBD2 (6 bases). Trimming took 1 base from V and 0 from J, leaving 16 bases between them. The CDR3 has 17 amino acids. Per the germline V gene, CDR1 is SGHRS and CDR2 is YFSETQ. Written as DNA, the CDR3 is TGCGCCAGCAGCTTGAGTGTTGCGGGGCCTTACCAAGAGACCCAGTACTTC. It is translated as CASSLSVAGPYQETQYF. Full variable domain (missing parts from reference TRBV5-1 and TRBJ2-5): KAGVTQTPRYLIKTRGQQVTLSCSPISGHRSVSWYQQTPGQGLQFLFEYFSETQRNKGNFPGRFSGRQFSNSRSEMNVSTLELGDSALYLCASSLSVAGPYQETQYFGPGTRLLVL.

This clonotype was picked up a small number of times. The gene calls are TRBV5-1 and TRBJ2-1, with D perhaps TRBD1 or TRBD2 (6 bases each). The CDR3 is made up of 16 amino acids. The germline V gene has CDR1 SGHRS and CDR2 YFSETQ. Trimming shortened V by 0 bases and J by 2 bases, and 12 bases separated the two germline ends. CDR3 coding DNA: TGCGCCAGCAGCTTGGCTACGGGGGCCCCCTACAATGAGCAGTTCTTC. Translation gives CASSLATGAPYNEQFF.

A few counts support this clonotype. The J gene is TRBJ1-2, the V gene TRBV7-2; maybe TRBD1 (6 bases). Trimming cost V 3 bases and J 5 bases, with 19 bases left between them. In germline, CDR1 is SGHTA, CDR2 FQGNSA. There are 16 residues in the CDR3. CDR3 in amino acids: CASSFRQVTAGYGYTF. The CDR3 nucleotides are TGTGCCAGCAGCTTTCGACAGGTCACTGCGGGTTATGGCTACACCTTC. Based on the CDR3 plus reference TRBV7-2 and TRBJ1-2, the full variable domain is GAGVSQSPSNKVTEKGKDVELRCDPISGHTALYWYRQSLGQGLEFLIYFQGNSAPDKSGLPSDRFSAERTGGSVSTLTIQRTQQEDSAVYLCASSFRQVTAGYGYTFGSGTRLTVV.

The chain employs TRBV24-1 and TRBJ2-2, with D tentatively TRBD1 (6 bases). V was pared by 1 base and J by 4 bases, with 9 bases between. The CDR3 is 15 residues long. Germline V gives CDR1 KGHDR, CDR2 SFDVKD. CDR3 in DNA: TGTGCCACCAGTGATTTAGCAGGGGTCACCGGGGAGCTGTTTTTT. Translated, it gives CATSDLAGVTGELFF.

This clonotype showed up just a few times. This chain joins TRBV4-1 and TRBJ2-3, with D perhaps given as TRBD1 or TRBD2 (5 bases each). Germline CDR1 and CDR2: MGHRA and YSYEKL. CDR3 size: 15 residues. V gave up 3 bases and J gave up 6 bases, with 16 bases separating them. This chain's CDR3 is CASSQPGRAADTQYF. Written as DNA, the CDR3 is TGCGCCAGCAGCCAGCCGGGACGGGCCGCCGATACGCAGTATTTT.